These T cell receptor beta chains were read from a single sample in a study of blood T cell repertoires in COVID-19. The assay was immunoSEQ multiplex PCR, and TCRdb's table has in-frame clones only and misses some. The data hold about 200,000 clones, with 85% to 90% observed a single time. The sample consisted of peripheral blood. These receptor sequences come from a person between 70 and 80 years old with COVID-19, enrolled during active disease. CDR3s include the opening cysteine and the closing phenylalanine or tryptophan. D genes are given only for firm matches. Size is stated for part of the rows, as once, few or many counts, or as a class when the clone is expanded.

v_gene: TRBV25-1
d_gene: TRBD2
j_gene: TRBJ2-3
abundance: NA
CDR3aa: CASSATSATDTQYF
CDR3nt: TGTGCCAGCAGTGCCACTAGCGCCACAGATACGCAGTATTTT

v_gene: TRBV27
d_gene: TRBD2
j_gene: TRBJ2-1
abundance: NA
CDR3aa: CASSLILAGVTNEQFF
CDR3nt: TGTGCCAGCAGTTTAATCTTAGCGGGGGTTACGAATGAGCAGTTCTTC

v_gene: TRBV24-1
d_gene: NA
j_gene: TRBJ1-4
abundance: NA
CDR3aa: CATAGREEGEKLFF
CDR3nt: TGTGCCACAGCGGGCCGGGAAGAAGGTGAAAAACTGTTTTTT

v_gene: TRBV5-1
d_gene: TRBD2
j_gene: TRBJ2-7
abundance: NA
CDR3aa: CTSSFGLAGDEQYF
CDR3nt: TGCACCAGCAGCTTCGGACTAGCGGGAGACGAGCAGTACTTC

v_gene: TRBV19
d_gene: TRBD2
j_gene: TRBJ2-1
abundance: NA
CDR3aa: CASSIFPGLAGRGDEQFF
CDR3nt: TGTGCCAGTAGTATATTCCCGGGACTAGCGGGACGTGGGGATGAGCAGTTCTTC

v_gene: TRBV11-3
d_gene: TRBD1
j_gene: TRBJ2-1
abundance: once
CDR3aa: CASSSRQGFGEQFF
CDR3nt: TGTGCCAGCAGCTCCCGACAGGGATTCGGTGAGCAGTTCTTC

v_gene: TRBV5-5
d_gene: TRBD2
j_gene: TRBJ2-1
abundance: once
CDR3aa: CASSSLAGENEQFF
CDR3nt: TGTGCCAGCAGCTCCCTAGCGGGAGAGAATGAGCAGTTCTTC

v_gene: TRBV28
d_gene: TRBD2
j_gene: TRBJ2-1
abundance: NA
CDR3aa: CASRGLTYNEQFF
CDR3nt: TGTGCCAGCAGGGGACTAACCTACAATGAGCAGTTCTTC

v_gene: TRBV6-1
d_gene: TRBD1
j_gene: TRBJ2-1
abundance: NA
CDR3aa: CASSEGTVAYNEQFF
CDR3nt: TGTGCCAGCAGTGAGGGGACAGTGGCCTACAATGAGCAGTTCTTC

v_gene: TRBV7-6
d_gene: NA
j_gene: TRBJ1-6
abundance: NA
CDR3aa: CASSLRGINSPLHF
CDR3nt: TGTGCCAGCAGCTTAAGAGGGATTAATTCACCCCTCCACTTT

v_gene: TRBV19
d_gene: NA
j_gene: TRBJ1-2
abundance: once
CDR3aa: CASSLRGQLYGYTF
CDR3nt: TGTGCCAGTAGCCTCCGTGGACAACTCTACGGCTACACCTTC

v_gene: TRBV12-3/TRBV12-4
d_gene: NA
j_gene: TRBJ2-5
abundance: few
CDR3aa: CASSPSQSETQYF
CDR3nt: TGTGCCAGCAGCCCCTCCCAGTCAGAGACCCAGTACTTC

v_gene: TRBV27
d_gene: TRBD2
j_gene: TRBJ2-7
abundance: NA
CDR3aa: CASPRAGESYEQYF
CDR3nt: TGTGCCAGCCCCCGGGCGGGAGAGTCCTACGAGCAGTACTTC

v_gene: TRBV30
d_gene: NA
j_gene: TRBJ2-7
abundance: NA
CDR3aa: CAWGRQVSSNEQYF
CDR3nt: TGTGCCTGGGGGAGACAGGTATCATCGAACGAGCAGTACTTC

v_gene: TRBV7-7
d_gene: TRBD2
j_gene: TRBJ2-5
abundance: NA
CDR3aa: CASSRDQREGRETQYF
CDR3nt: TGTGCCAGCAGCCGCGATCAGCGGGAGGGCCGGGAGACCCAGTACTTC

v_gene: TRBV14
d_gene: TRBD2
j_gene: TRBJ2-1
abundance: NA
CDR3aa: CASSRLAGGAYNEQFF
CDR3nt: TGTGCCAGCAGCCGACTAGCGGGGGGAGCCTACAATGAGCAGTTCTTC

v_gene: TRBV7-8
d_gene: TRBD1
j_gene: TRBJ2-5
abundance: NA
CDR3aa: CASSRQGSLLETQYF
CDR3nt: TGTGCCAGCAGCCGACAGGGGTCTCTTTTGGAGACCCAGTACTTC

v_gene: TRBV7-2
d_gene: TRBD1
j_gene: TRBJ1-2
abundance: NA
CDR3aa: CASSTPGTGVNGYTF
CDR3nt: TGTGCCAGCAGCACCCCCGGGACAGGGGTGAATGGCTACACCTTC

v_gene: TRBV7-2
d_gene: NA
j_gene: TRBJ1-5
abundance: NA
CDR3aa: CASSLAPTGQPQHF
CDR3nt: TGTGCCAGCAGCTTAGCCCCGACGGGTCAGCCCCAGCATTTT

v_gene: TRBV19
d_gene: NA
j_gene: TRBJ1-5
abundance: NA
CDR3aa: CASSIVRGRSNQPQHF
CDR3nt: TGTGCCAGTAGTATAGTTAGGGGGAGAAGCAATCAGCCCCAGCATTTT

v_gene: TRBV6-1
d_gene: NA
j_gene: TRBJ2-3
abundance: NA
CDR3aa: CASSEFFVSSTDTQYF
CDR3nt: TGTGCCAGCAGTGAGTTTTTTGTATCTAGCACAGATACGCAGTATTTT

v_gene: TRBV11-3
d_gene: NA
j_gene: TRBJ2-7
abundance: NA
CDR3aa: CASSQDSDYEQYF
CDR3nt: TGTGCCAGCAGCCAGGACTCCGACTACGAGCAGTACTTC